The next 17 T cell receptor beta chains were all read from a single sample in a study of cytomegalovirus exposure and HLA in healthy donors. The primer mix had 60 Vbeta and 13 Jbeta primers. TCRdb's table, derived via immunoSEQ multiplex PCR, lists solely in-frame clones and lacks some. In total, the table holds roughly 75,000 clones. The sample comprised PBMCs. The receptors stem from a man in his forties or fifties in good health and CMV-seronegative.

The J gene is TRBJ1-1, the V gene TRBV18, with TRBD1 identical over 7 bases. The CDR3 is 14 amino acids. Germline V gene lookup returns CDR1 KGHSH and CDR2 LQKENI. J lost 0 bases, V lost 2 bases, and 0 bases had no gene match. The CDR3 loop is CASSPDRVNTEAFF. In DNA form, the CDR3 reads TGTGCCAGCTCACCAGACAGGGTGAACACTGAAGCTTTCTTT.

The CDR3 sequence is CASRYRALIQETQYF. The CDR3 bases are TGTGCCAGCAGATACAGGGCCCTTATCCAAGAGACCCAGTACTTC. V and J are TRBV27 and TRBJ2-5; maybe TRBD1 (6 bases). Trimming took off 6 bases at V and 1 base at J, with 15 bases between the two ends. The CDR3 length is 15 residues. Looked up from germline, CDR1 is MNHEY and CDR2 is SMNVEV (reference sequence).

The chain couples TRBV19 to TRBJ2-2, with 9 bases that match TRBD1. Germline V gene sequence: CDR1 LNHDA, CDR2 SQIVND (reference sequence). The CDR3 is made up of 14 amino acids. With 8 bases clipped from V and 1 base from J, the junction kept 2 bases outside the gene matches. Here the CDR3 reads CASRTGENTGELFF. The CDR3 DNA sequence: TGTGCCAGTCGGACAGGGGAGAACACCGGGGAGCTGTTTTTT. The whole variable domain, remainder taken from reference TRBV19 and TRBJ2-2, is DGGITQSPKYLFRKEGQNVTLSCEQNLNHDAMYWYRQDPGQGLRLIYYSQIVNDFQKGDIAEGYSVSREKKESFPLTVTSAQKNPTAFYLCASRTGENTGELFFGEGSRLTVL.

V and J are TRBV11-2 and TRBJ1-2, with 7 bases fitting TRBD1. This CDR3 region has 17 residues. Per the germline V gene, CDR1 is SGHAT and CDR2 is FQNNGV. With 2 bases clipped from V and 4 bases from J, the junction kept 13 bases outside the gene matches. The CDR3 here is CASSLWDRRTRSYGYTF. CDR3 DNA: TGTGCCAGCAGCTTATGGGACAGACGGACCCGAAGCTATGGCTACACCTTC.

The chain joins TRBV6-6 to TRBJ2-5, with 8 bases identical to TRBD2. V was pared by 6 bases and J by 7 bases, with 10 bases of the junction left unmatched. CDR1 MNHNY and CDR2 SVGAGI come from the germline V gene (reference sequence). The length of the CDR3 is 14 residues. The CDR3 DNA reads as TGTGCCAGCAGCCCACCCCGGGAGGGGGGGACCCAGTACTTC. Translation gives CASSPPREGGTQYF.

The rearrangement uses TRBV9 and TRBJ2-5, with 9 positions matching TRBD1. The CDR3 runs to 15 residues. Losses at the gene ends were 1 base for V and 5 bases for J; bases not matched to a gene: 6. Germline V gives CDR1 SGDLS, CDR2 YYNGEE. The CDR3 DNA sequence: TGTGCCAGCAGCGTAAGCCCGACAGGGGGTGAGACCCAGTACTTC. It codes for CASSVSPTGGETQYF.

V is TRBV11-2 and J is TRBJ1-6; 7 bases are a match to TRBD1. This CDR3 region has 16 residues. V shed 5 bases, J shed 4 bases, and the junction held 8 bases outside the gene matches. From germline, CDR1 is SGHAT and CDR2 FQNNGV. The CDR3 DNA reads TGTGCCAGCAGCCAAACGACAGGGAGATATAATTCACCCCTCCACTTT. As protein: CASSQTTGRYNSPLHF. The whole variable domain, filled in from reference TRBV11-2 and TRBJ1-6, reads EAGVAQSPRYKIIEKRQSVAFWCNPISGHATLYWYQQILGQGPKLLIQFQNNGVVDDSQLPKDRFSAERLKGVDSTLKIQPAKLEDSAVYLCASSQTTGRYNSPLHFGNGTRLTVT.

This rearrangement joins TRBV7-9 to TRBJ1-4, with TRBD1 matching 7 bases. Germline V lookup: CDR1 SEHNR, CDR2 FQNEAQ (reference sequence). The CDR3 loop spans 14 amino acids. After removal of 5 bases from V and 8 bases from J, the junction contained 8 bases not matched to a gene. The CDR3 region is CASSTDRASEKLFF. Written as DNA, the CDR3 is TGTGCCAGCAGCACTGACAGGGCGAGCGAAAAACTGTTTTTT.

The chain couples TRBV5-6 to TRBJ2-3; TRBD1 aligns across 8 bases. Germline values: CDR1 SGHDT, CDR2 YYEEEE. The CDR3 runs to 15 residues. With V trimmed by 4 bases and J by 4 bases, 8 bases remained unmatched. CDR3 protein: CASSRTGGLSDTQYF. CDR3 nucleotide sequence: TGTGCCAGCAGCCGTACAGGGGGTCTTTCAGATACGCAGTATTTT.

This chain uses TRBV6-1 with TRBJ2-7, with 11 bases fitting TRBD1. Germline loops: CDR1 MNHNS, CDR2 SASEGT. The CDR3 totals 15 residues. With 4 bases clipped from V and 4 bases from J, the junction kept 6 bases outside the gene matches. CDR3 residues: CASSARTGGQYEQYF. In DNA form, the CDR3 reads TGTGCCAGCAGTGCCCGGACAGGGGGCCAGTACGAGCAGTACTTC.

The chain has TRBV19 and TRBJ1-2; D call uncertain. This CDR3 has 13 amino acids. CDR1 and CDR2 from the germline V gene are LNHDA and SQIVND (reference sequence). V lost 1 base, J lost 3 bases, and 6 bases lay in between. CDR3 sequence: CASSIGGHYGYTF. In nucleotides, the CDR3 is TGTGCCAGTAGTATAGGAGGGCACTATGGCTACACCTTC.

This rearrangement joins TRBV6-5 to TRBJ2-7; maybe TRBD2 (6 bases). V dropped 8 bases and J dropped 2 bases, with 13 bases sitting between them. The V gene's germline CDR1 is MNHEY and CDR2 SVGAGI. The CDR3 contains 13 residues. The CDR3 spells CASGEAGPYEQYF. CDR3 nucleotide sequence: TGTGCCAGCGGGGAAGCGGGCCCCTACGAGCAGTACTTC.

V and J are TRBV27 and TRBJ2-3; D gene ambiguous. The V gene lost 3 bases and the J gene lost 4 bases, with 11 bases spanning the gap. CDR3 size: 14 residues. CDR1 is MNHEY and CDR2 is SMNVEV in the germline V gene (reference sequence). In nucleotides, the CDR3 is TGTGCCAGCAGTTTCCAGAAAGTCCCAGATACGCAGTATTTT. Amino acid sequence: CASSFQKVPDTQYF.

V and J are TRBV7-9 and TRBJ1-2, with 7 nucleotides matching TRBD1. V shed 5 bases and J 5 bases; nucleotides not matched to a gene: 2. This CDR3 has 12 amino acids. Germline CDR1 reads SEHNR; CDR2 reads FQNEAQ (reference sequence). The CDR3 region is CASSKTGYGYTF. The CDR3 nucleotides read TGTGCCAGCAGCAAGACAGGGTATGGCTACACCTTC. Complete variable domain (other parts from reference TRBV7-9 and TRBJ1-2): DTGVSQNPRHKITKRGQNVTFRCDPISEHNRLYWYRQTLGQGPEFLTYFQNEAQLEKSRLLSDRFSAERPKGSFSTLEIQRTEQGDSAMYLCASSKTGYGYTFGSGTRLTVV.

The chain combines TRBV7-2 with TRBJ1-1, with TRBD1 matching over 7 bases. The germline CDR1 and CDR2 sequences are SGHTA and FQGNSA. V lost 4 bases, J lost 1 base, and 15 bases stayed unmatched. This CDR3 has 18 residues. The CDR3 DNA is TGTGCCAGCAGCTCTAACCGACAGGGCTATCGGGGGAACACTGAAGCTTTCTTT. Translation gives CASSSNRQGYRGNTEAFF.

The CDR3 sequence: CASQTGTNGADTQYF. The DNA of the CDR3 is TGTGCCAGTCAAACCGGGACAAATGGGGCGGATACGCAGTATTTT. V is TRBV18 and J is TRBJ2-3; D perhaps matches TRBD1 (6 bases). Germline V gene sequence: CDR1 KGHSH, CDR2 LQKENI. The CDR3 totals 15 residues. The V gene lost 9 bases and the J gene lost 6 bases, with 22 bases spanning the gap.

The genes are TRBV5-1 and TRBJ2-3; TRBD2 aligns across 14 bases. The germline CDR1 and CDR2 sequences are SGHRS and YFSETQ. This CDR3 is built from 17 residues. The V segment lost 4 bases and the J segment 3 bases; nucleotides outside the gene matches: 7. This CDR3 reads CASSQGLAGAFTDTQYF. The CDR3 DNA is TGCGCCAGCAGCCAGGGACTAGCGGGAGCCTTTACAGATACGCAGTATTTT.